This TCR beta chain emerged from a study of vaccination and CD4 T cells after COVID-19. On the study more broadly: The convalescents included six males and four females, and among them two were Hispanic while seven were Caucasian.

A note on this clonotype: What it recognizes is unknown.

Sequencing of DNA taken from cultured CD4+ T cells relied on the Oncomine TCR Beta short-read assay. TCRdb redid the calling of the PCR reads with MiXCR, one entry per CDR3 protein. The sample shows 5,000 to 6,000 distinct CDR3 sequences, roughly 45% of them seen only once. The treatment was: approximately 11-day PBMC culture with coronavirus spike peptide pools or control peptides (ViraFEST assay). IL-2 (around 9.8 IU/ml) and peptide pools (around 9.7 ug/ml) were added to cultures of approximately 2 million PBMCs per well. V lost 3 bases to trimming and J lost 2 bases, with 12 bases between them. This CDR3 has 15 amino acids. From germline, CDR1 is LNHDA and CDR2 SQIVND (reference sequence).

What was sequenced was CD4+ T cells from blood, cultured in vitro. This sequence was found in a human donor who had recovered from COVID-19. J is TRBJ2-3 and V is TRBV19; D is uncertain. The CDR3 coding sequence is TGTGCCAGTAGTATGGCCCTCCCCCCCACAGATACGCAGTATTTT. This sequence encodes CASSMALPPTDTQYF.